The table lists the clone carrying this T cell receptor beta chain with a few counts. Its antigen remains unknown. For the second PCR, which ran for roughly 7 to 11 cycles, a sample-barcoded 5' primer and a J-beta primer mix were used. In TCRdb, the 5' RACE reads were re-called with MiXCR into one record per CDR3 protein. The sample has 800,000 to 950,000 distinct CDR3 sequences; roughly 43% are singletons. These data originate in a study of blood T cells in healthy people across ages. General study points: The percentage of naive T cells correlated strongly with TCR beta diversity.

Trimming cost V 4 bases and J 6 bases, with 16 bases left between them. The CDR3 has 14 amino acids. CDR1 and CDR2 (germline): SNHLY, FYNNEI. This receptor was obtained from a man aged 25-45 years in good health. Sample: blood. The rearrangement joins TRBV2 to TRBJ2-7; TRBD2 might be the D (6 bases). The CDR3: CASSVDPGVPEQYF. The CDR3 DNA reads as TGTGCCAGCAGTGTGGATCCGGGGGTGCCCGAGCAGTACTTC.